Reported below is one T cell receptor beta chain. Its antigen remains unidentified. One end of the junction is discordant with germline, which a read error may explain. The record originates from a study of shared clonotypes between healthy human individuals. As for the study in general: Those who served as donors were a couple of women and a few men between the ages of 18 and 49.

Every subset's genomic DNA went evenly onto several immunoSEQ plates. Libraries were prepared by immunoSEQ multiplex PCR; TCRdb keeps only in-frame clonotypes and omits some of them. The repertoire holds about 2 million clones, with about 95% as singletons. Study-level points and caveats: For naive CD4 cells, around 5% of clonotypes were shared across a few donors. Non-shared clonotypes had lower generation probabilities than those shared by all four donors.

Germline-derived CDR1 and CDR2 are SSHAT and FNYEAQ (reference sequence). CDR3 length equals 16 residues. Naive CD8 cells were CD45RO-negative, positively selected for CCR7, excluding terminally differentiated effector memory CD45RA+ cells. The origin of this receptor is a man aged 18 to 29 in good health. Sequenced material: naive CD8+ T cells sorted from blood. The J gene is TRBJ1-1, the V gene TRBV7-7, with 7 bases identical to TRBD1. In DNA form, the CDR3 reads TGTGCTAGCAGCCCTCCCCTGACAGGGAGTAGCACTGAAGCTTTCTTT. It codes for CASSPPLTGSSTEAFF.